This T cell receptor beta chain was obtained from a study of blood T cells in healthy people across ages. Next came a second PCR, run for about 7 to 12 cycles, which used a sample-barcoded 5' primer along with a J-beta primer mix. TCRdb passed the 5' RACE reads through MiXCR, listing each CDR3 protein once. The sample yields roughly 900,000 distinct CDR3 sequences, around 28% seen once. V was shortened by 6 bases and J by 8 bases, with 19 bases between the two germline ends. CDR3 length: 14 residues. Germline V gene sequence: CDR1 ENHRY, CDR2 SYGVKD. Study results and caveats: Strong correlation was found linking TCR beta diversity to naive T cell percentage. With age, beta diversity per million T cells declined roughly linearly, significantly by 35 to 40.

Each donor had ten milliliters of peripheral blood drawn. In its sample, this clonotype was seen a few times. Its target is unknown. This TCR came from a woman older than 75 in good health. The chain recombines TRBV10-3 with TRBJ1-2; D possibly corresponds to TRBD1 (6 bases). Sequencing was carried out using blood. CDR3: CAIRDSVTRDGYTF. In DNA form, the CDR3 reads TGTGCCATCAGGGACAGTGTCACGAGGGACGGCTACACCTTC.